Sequencing of this TCR beta chain was carried out in a study of shared clonotypes between healthy human individuals. Study results and limitations: Estimated clonotype richness was generally higher in naive than memory subsets.

Each replicate PCR on the sorted subsets used about 0.2 ug DNA (roughly 32,000 T cell genomes). Sequencing was performed with immunoSEQ multiplex PCR; in TCRdb, only in-frame clones are kept and a portion is missing. This table has some 2.1 million clones, roughly 93% appearing once. Germline values: CDR1 SGHAT, CDR2 FQNNGV. V was shortened by 5 bases and J by 1 base, with 14 bases between the two germline ends. The CDR3 covers 15 residues. Only CD45RO-negative cells positively selected for CCR7 counted as naive CD8 cells, so terminally differentiated effector memory CD45RA+ cells were excluded. Every contributor of samples was a Caucasian grown-up residing in Nashville, Tennessee. Regarding this clone: Its antigen remains unknown.

The sequence came from a man between 18 and 35 years old in good health. Some clones in this sample may be carry-over from other donors' samples. The chain is built from TRBV11-2 and TRBJ2-5; D is undetermined. Specimen: naive CD8+ T cells from PBMCs. This chain's CDR3 is CASSPDPGPQETQYF. CDR3 nucleotides: TGTGCCAGCAGCCCCGACCCAGGACCCCAAGAGACCCAGTACTTC.